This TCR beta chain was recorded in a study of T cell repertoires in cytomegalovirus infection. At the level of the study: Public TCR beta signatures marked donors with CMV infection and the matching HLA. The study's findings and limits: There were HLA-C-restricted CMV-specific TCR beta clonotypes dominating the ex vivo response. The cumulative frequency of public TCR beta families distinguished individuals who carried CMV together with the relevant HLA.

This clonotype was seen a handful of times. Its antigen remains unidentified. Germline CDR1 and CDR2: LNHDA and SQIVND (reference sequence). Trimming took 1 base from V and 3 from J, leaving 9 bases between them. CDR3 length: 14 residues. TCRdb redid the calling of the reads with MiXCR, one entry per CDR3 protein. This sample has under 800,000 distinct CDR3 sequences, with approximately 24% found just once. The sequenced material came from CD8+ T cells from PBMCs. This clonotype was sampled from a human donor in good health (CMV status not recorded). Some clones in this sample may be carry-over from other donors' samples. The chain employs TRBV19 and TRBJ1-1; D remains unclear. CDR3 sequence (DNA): TGTGCCAGTAGTATAGGGGGAGCTGACACTGAAGCTTTCTTT. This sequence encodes CASSIGGADTEAFF.